The 19 T cell receptor beta chains below all came from one sample that was sequenced in a study of blood T cells in healthy people across ages. A second PCR of roughly 6 to 12 cycles used a sample-barcoded 5' primer and a J-beta primer mix. One entry per CDR3 protein results from TCRdb running MiXCR on the 5' RACE reads. The table shows hundreds of thousands of distinct CDR3 sequences, with around 25% occurring only once. These records were also assigned to another study, of T cells of mothers and their children.

Sequences were obtained from blood. The receptors shown here come from a boy younger than 18 in good health.

The rearrangement joins TRBV12-5 to TRBJ2-1; 9 positions agree with TRBD2. This CDR3 comprises 15 residues. V lost 7 bases, J lost 10 bases, and 14 bases stayed unmatched. Germline-derived CDR1 and CDR2 are LGHNT and FRNRAP. This CDR3 is CASDSGTSGFREQFF. As DNA, the CDR3 is TGTGCTAGTGATTCCGGAACTAGCGGGTTCAGGGAGCAGTTCTTC.

The rearrangement uses TRBV29-1 and TRBJ2-7; D may be TRBD1 (6 bases). The CDR3 has 12 amino acids. V lost 6 bases and J lost 2, with 11 bases in between. CDR1 is SQVTM, CDR2 ANQGSEA, per germline. Here the CDR3 reads CSVETGPYEQYF. DNA of the CDR3: TGCAGCGTGGAGACAGGACCCTACGAGCAGTACTTC.

This clonotype has only a few counts. The V and J genes are TRBV28 and TRBJ1-2; the match to TRBD1 covers 7 bases. V lost 7 bases to trimming and J lost 3 bases; unmatched junction nucleotides: 8. The germline gives CDR1 MDHEN, CDR2 SYDVKM. The CDR3 spans 14 residues. The CDR3 DNA sequence: TGTGCCAGCAATCCGACAGGGCCCTACTATGGCTACACCTTC. Its protein is CASNPTGPYYGYTF.

V and J are TRBV24-1 and TRBJ2-1; TRBD1 matches at 7 bases. The CDR3 has 16 residues. J lost 0 bases, V lost 4 bases, and 5 bases had no gene match. Germline CDR1 KGHDR, CDR2 SFDVKD. Here the CDR3 DNA reads TGTGCCACCAGTGACCTGGACAGGAGCTCCTACAATGAGCAGTTCTTC. This gives the protein CATSDLDRSSYNEQFF.

This clonotype has just a few counts. This chain uses TRBV2 with TRBJ2-7; TRBD2 agrees at 9 bases. The CDR3 is 19 residues long. V lost 4 bases, J lost 0 bases, and 16 bases stayed unmatched. Germline V gene sequence: CDR1 SNHLY, CDR2 FYNNEI. The CDR3 nucleotides are TGTGCCAGCAGTGCTAGCCCCGGCCGAGCGGGGGGAAGCTCCTACGAGCAGTACTTC. Translated, it gives CASSASPGRAGGSSYEQYF.

The rearrangement links TRBV7-8 to TRBJ1-1, with 7 positions matching TRBD1. With V trimmed by 4 bases and J by 2 bases, 7 bases remained unmatched. CDR1 and CDR2 (germline): SGHVS, FQNEAQ. The CDR3 is made up of 15 amino acids. The CDR3 sequence: CASSYWTGVNTEAFF. In DNA form, the CDR3 reads TGTGCCAGCAGCTACTGGACAGGCGTCAACACTGAAGCTTTCTTT.

The chain carries TRBV25-1 and TRBJ2-5; 14 bases align to TRBD2. The CDR3 totals 16 residues. Germline loops: CDR1 MGHDK, CDR2 SYGVNS. The junction had 2 bases not matched to a gene; V was cut back by 3 bases and J by 2 bases. The CDR3 sequence: CASSERLAGGQETQYF. CDR3 bases: TGTGCCAGCAGTGAGCGACTAGCGGGAGGGCAAGAGACCCAGTACTTC.

This clonotype occurred a few times. The rearrangement joins TRBV5-1 to TRBJ2-4; possible D gene TRBD2, 6 bases. Germline CDR1 SGHRS, CDR2 YFSETQ. The CDR3 is made up of 14 amino acids. Trimming removed 3 bases at V and 6 bases at J, with 13 bases between. CDR3 protein: CASSSPGDRNIQYF. The CDR3 DNA follows: TGCGCCAGCAGCTCACCGGGAGACAGAAACATTCAGTACTTC.

V usage is TRBV29-1 and J usage is TRBJ1-4, with D tentatively TRBD1 (5 bases). This CDR3 contains 17 residues. Deletions cut 6 bases from V and 7 bases from J, with 27 bases between. Looked up from germline, CDR1 is SQVTM and CDR2 is ANQGSEA. The CDR3 coding sequence is TGCAGCGTCCCAGATACGGACCAGGGTGACTGGAGTGAAAAACTGTTTTTT. Translation gives CSVPDTDQGDWSEKLFF.

This sequence joins TRBV5-1 and TRBJ2-5, with TRBD2 matching over 16 bases. The CDR3 runs to 17 residues. Germline assignment: CDR1 SGHRS and CDR2 YFSETQ. Losses at the gene ends were 3 bases for V and 3 bases for J; bases not matched to a gene: 5. DNA of the CDR3: TGCGCCAGCAGCTCGGGACTAGCGGGAGGGCCGGAAGAGACCCAGTACTTC. Translated: CASSSGLAGGPEETQYF.

This chain joins TRBV10-3 and TRBJ2-5; 9 positions agree with TRBD1. The DNA matches TRBJ2-7 better at its end, which makes the J call doubtful. The CDR3 runs 16 residues. Germline V CDR1 and CDR2: ENHRY, SYGVKD. The DNA for the CDR3 is TGTGCCATCAGTGTACCGGGGACAGGGCGGAACTACGAGCAGTACTTC. Amino acids: CAISVPGTGRNYEQYF.

This clonotype appeared a few times. Written as DNA, the CDR3 is TGCAGTGCTAGACCCGGGACTAGCGCCTCCTACGAGCAGTACTTC. This translates into CSARPGTSASYEQYF. J is TRBJ2-5 and V is TRBV20-1, with 10 positions matching TRBD2. Judging by the DNA end, TRBJ2-7 fits better; the J call may be wrong. Germline V lookup: CDR1 DFQATT, CDR2 SNEGSKA (reference sequence). The CDR3 runs 15 residues.

This clonotype was observed at least ten times. The CDR3: CASSLEGDEQFF. CDR3 coding DNA: TGTGCCAGCAGCCTCGAGGGGGATGAGCAGTTCTTC. This chain links TRBV7-9 with TRBJ2-1, with D possibly being TRBD1 (6 bases). This CDR3 is 12 amino acids long. CDR1 and CDR2 from the germline V gene are SEHNR and FQNEAQ (reference sequence). Between the trimmed V and J ends, which lost 5 bases and 8 bases, there was a span of 10 bases. Looking up the rest from reference TRBV7-9 and TRBJ2-1 gives the full variable domain: DTGVSQNPRHKITKRGQNVTFRCDPISEHNRLYWYRQTLGQGPEFLTYFQNEAQLEKSRLLSDRFSAERPKGSFSTLEIQRTEQGDSAMYLCASSLEGDEQFFGPGTRLTVL.

The chain combines TRBV6-1 with TRBJ1-2; 8 bases map to TRBD1. V lost 7 bases to trimming and J lost 4 bases; unmatched junction nucleotides: 11. Germline CDR1 and CDR2: MNHNS and SASEGT. CDR3 length: 15 residues. CDR3 in amino acids: CASTKNRDRSYGYTF. Written as DNA, the CDR3 is TGTGCCAGCACTAAGAACCGGGACAGGTCCTATGGCTACACCTTC.

This clonotype has a handful of counts. V usage is TRBV20-1 and J usage is TRBJ2-5, with TRBD2 identical over 7 bases. V lost 6 bases and J lost 5; bases outside the gene matches: 9. The CDR3 sequence is 13 residues long. Germline lookup yields CDR1 DFQATT and CDR2 SNEGSKA (reference sequence). CDR3 sequence: CSAKGLVEETQYF. The CDR3, as DNA: TGCAGTGCAAAAGGACTAGTGGAGGAGACCCAGTACTTC.

This clonotype came up once. V usage is TRBV5-1 and J usage is TRBJ2-5; D not resolved. The V and J ends lost 1 base and 5 bases respectively, with 12 bases between them. Per germline, CDR1 SGHRS and CDR2 YFSETQ. This CDR3 comprises 14 residues. The CDR3 loop reads CASSLMADGETQYF. CDR3 coding DNA: TGCGCCAGCAGCTTGATGGCGGATGGGGAGACCCAGTACTTC.

The rearrangement uses TRBV6-6 and TRBJ1-1; weak D call: TRBD1 (6 bases). CDR1 MNHNY and CDR2 SVGAGI come from the germline V gene (reference sequence). The V and J ends lost 1 base and 8 bases respectively, with 8 bases between them. The CDR3 has 12 residues. The CDR3 sequence: CASSYFTGEAFF. CDR3 nucleotide sequence: TGTGCCAGCAGTTACTTTACAGGGGAAGCTTTCTTT.

The chain carries TRBV29-1 and TRBJ2-5, with D tentatively TRBD1 (6 bases). CDR3 length: 12 residues. The V gene's germline CDR1 is SQVTM and CDR2 ANQGSEA. The CDR3 protein is CKVRNRDGREYF. As DNA, the CDR3 is TGCAAGGTTAGAAACAGGGATGGTCGGGAGTACTTC.

This chain links TRBV7-2 with TRBJ2-1, with TRBD1 matching over 8 bases. The CDR3 loop spans 16 amino acids. Per germline, CDR1 SGHTA and CDR2 FQGNSA. Unmatched junction bases numbered 7, after V lost 0 bases and J lost 6 bases. CDR3 loop: CASSLAPDRASNEQFF. The DNA of the CDR3 is TGTGCCAGCAGCTTAGCACCGGACAGGGCCTCCAATGAGCAGTTCTTC.